Presented here are 23 T cell receptor beta chains from one specimen sequenced in a study of T cell responses to AZD1222 COVID-19 vaccine. Assay: immunoSEQ multiplex PCR; the TCRdb copy retains only in-frame clones and omits some. The sample has 100,000 to 120,000 clones; around 90% are singletons. The sequenced sample was peripheral blood, obtained 28 days after the second AZD1222 dose. These receptors were taken from an adult who received the AZD1222 COVID-19 vaccine.

The V and J genes are TRBV5-4 and TRBJ1-2; D call uncertain. Germline V gene lookup returns CDR1 SGHNT and CDR2 YYREEE (reference sequence). V dropped 0 bases and J dropped 2 bases, with 8 bases sitting between them. The CDR3 totals 14 residues. CDR3 sequence: CASSLAVPNYGYTF. As DNA, the CDR3 is TGTGCCAGCAGCTTGGCGGTACCGAACTATGGCTACACCTTC.

The chain recombines TRBV5-1 with TRBJ2-7; D is ambiguous. V dropped 4 bases and J dropped 2 bases, with 10 bases sitting between them. The germline gives CDR1 SGHRS, CDR2 YFSETQ. The CDR3 has 13 residues. The CDR3 DNA is TGCGCCAGCAGCCCGTATGCGCCCTACGAGCAGTACTTC. Translated: CASSPYAPYEQYF. The variable domain in full, completed from reference TRBV5-1 and TRBJ2-7, reads KAGVTQTPRYLIKTRGQQVTLSCSPISGHRSVSWYQQTPGQGLQFLFEYFSETQRNKGNFPGRFSGRQFSNSRSEMNVSTLELGDSALYLCASSPYAPYEQYFGPGTRLTVT.

CDR3 nucleotides: TGTGCCAGCAGCCATACAAGCTCTGGGGCCAACGTCCTGACTTTC. Translating it yields CASSHTSSGANVLTF. The V call is TRBV3-1 (or the pseudogene TRBV3-2), the J call TRBJ2-6; D is ambiguous. The CDR3 covers 15 residues. CDR1 is LGHDT and CDR2 is YNNKEL in the germline V gene (reference sequence). V lost 3 bases, J lost 0 bases, and 6 bases lay in between.

The chain carries TRBV11-3 and TRBJ2-1; D tentatively reads TRBD1 or TRBD2 (5 bases each). The CDR3 covers 16 residues. Germline assignment: CDR1 SGHNT and CDR2 YENEEA. The V end lost 3 bases, the J end lost 1 base, and 13 bases lay between the germline ends. The CDR3 protein is CASSLGPGLSYNEQFF. The CDR3 coding sequence is TGTGCCAGCAGCTTGGGACCGGGGCTATCCTACAATGAGCAGTTCTTC. The full variable domain, its missing parts supplied by reference TRBV11-3 and TRBJ2-1, is EAGVVQSPRYKIIEKKQPVAFWCNPISGHNTLYWYLQNLGQGPELLIRYENEEAVDDSQLPKDRFSAERLKGVDSTLKIQPAELGDSAVYLCASSLGPGLSYNEQFFGPGTRLTVL.

The chain uses TRBV10-3 and TRBJ1-5; D remains ambiguous. Germline CDR1 ENHRY, CDR2 SYGVKD. The germline V and J ends were trimmed by 7 bases and 4 bases, with 11 bases remaining between them. CDR3 length: 13 residues. CDR3 in amino acids: CAIKQSYNQPQHF. The CDR3 DNA sequence: TGTGCCATCAAGCAGAGTTATAATCAGCCCCAGCATTTT.

The chain has TRBV7-2 and TRBJ1-1; 7 positions match TRBD1. With V trimmed by 5 bases and J by 3 bases, 6 bases remained unmatched. This CDR3 spans 14 amino acids. Germline-derived CDR1 and CDR2 are SGHTA and FQGNSA. The CDR3 nucleotides are TGTGCCAGCAGCCAGGGGGGTATGGACACTGAAGCTTTCTTT. Translating it yields CASSQGGMDTEAFF.

This chain uses TRBV24-1 with TRBJ1-1; D unclear. The ends were cut back, 8 bases at V and 1 base at J, with 13 bases in the middle. The CDR3 is made up of 14 amino acids. Germline V gene lookup returns CDR1 KGHDR and CDR2 SFDVKD. The CDR3 loop is CATKVPGRNTEAFF. DNA of the CDR3: TGTGCCACCAAAGTTCCGGGGAGGAACACTGAAGCTTTCTTT.

V gene TRBV6-5 combines with J gene TRBJ2-4; D gene unclear. The germline gives CDR1 MNHEY, CDR2 SVGAGI. The V gene lost 2 bases and the J gene lost 3 bases, with 8 bases spanning the gap. The CDR3 runs 14 residues. The CDR3: CASSYGVHKNIQYF. The CDR3 coding sequence is TGTGCCAGCAGTTACGGGGTGCACAAAAACATTCAGTACTTC.

J is TRBJ2-7 and V is TRBV12-3 or TRBV12-4; perhaps TRBD1 as D (6 bases). Trimming shortened V by 3 bases and J by 0 bases, and 6 bases separated the two germline ends. The CDR3 loop spans 13 amino acids. The DNA for the CDR3 is TGTGCCAGCAGTTTGGACAGCTCCTACGAGCAGTACTTC. Translation gives CASSLDSSYEQYF.

The chain carries TRBV18 and TRBJ2-7, with D possibly TRBD1 on 6 matching bases. The CDR3 is 14 residues long. Germline V gene data show CDR1 as KGHSH and CDR2 as LQKENI. Trimming shortened V by 1 base and J by 6 bases, and 13 bases separated the two germline ends. This chain's CDR3 is CASSPLQGLAEQYF. For the CDR3, the DNA is TGTGCCAGCTCACCACTACAGGGATTAGCCGAGCAGTACTTC.

The chain links TRBV7-2 to TRBJ1-2; 8 nucleotides agree with TRBD1. V lost 3 bases, J lost 4 bases, and 10 bases stayed unmatched. The CDR3 loop spans 16 amino acids. In germline, CDR1 is SGHTA, CDR2 FQGNSA. CDR3 DNA sequence: TGTGCCAGCAGCTTGTTTGCCGGACAGGGATTCTATGGCTACACCTTC. It encodes CASSLFAGQGFYGYTF.

The chain has TRBV4-3 and TRBJ2-1; D call uncertain. Germline CDR1 LGHNA, CDR2 YSLEER. V was pared by 0 bases and J by 0 bases, with 15 bases between. The CDR3 sequence is 18 residues long. The CDR3: CASSQDLGPARSYNEQFF. The CDR3 DNA follows: TGCGCCAGCAGCCAAGATTTAGGGCCAGCCCGCTCCTACAATGAGCAGTTCTTC.

The chain employs TRBV19 and TRBJ1-2, with 7 bases matching TRBD1. Unmatched junction bases numbered 6, after V lost 4 bases and J lost 4 bases. The germline V gene encodes CDR1 LNHDA and CDR2 SQIVND (reference sequence). The CDR3 is 14 residues long. The CDR3 loop reads CASSSFRGSYGYTF. The CDR3, as DNA: TGTGCCAGTAGTAGCTTCAGGGGGAGCTATGGCTACACCTTC.

CDR3 protein: CARETGANTGELFF. The CDR3 DNA sequence: TGTGCCAGGGAGACAGGGGCGAACACCGGGGAGCTGTTTTTT. V and J are TRBV7-9 and TRBJ2-2, with 8 bases identical to TRBD1. The germline V gene has CDR1 SEHNR and CDR2 FQNEAQ (reference sequence). The CDR3 has 14 residues. V shed 9 bases and J 0 bases; nucleotides not matched to a gene: 3.

This clone appeared a single time. The rearrangement uses TRBV27 and TRBJ2-7, with D possibly being TRBD1 (5 bases). The CDR3 spans 13 residues. The ends were cut back, 6 bases at V and 2 bases at J, with 11 bases in the middle. Germline V gene lookup returns CDR1 MNHEY and CDR2 SMNVEV (reference sequence). CDR3 sequence: CASRLTATYEQYF. The CDR3 DNA follows: TGTGCCAGCAGACTGACAGCCACCTACGAGCAGTACTTC.

This clone was detected once. J is TRBJ1-2 and V is TRBV29-1; 7 bases are shared with TRBD1. Germline-derived CDR1 and CDR2 are SQVTM and ANQGSEA. There are 14 residues in the CDR3. Trimming removed 4 bases from V and 4 bases from J; junction bases left unmatched: 9. The CDR3 spells CSVGTDRERYGYTF. The DNA for the CDR3 is TGCAGCGTTGGCACTGACAGGGAACGCTATGGCTACACCTTC.

The rearrangement joins TRBV6-6 to TRBJ1-1, with 7 bases aligning to TRBD1. CDR1 is MNHNY and CDR2 is SVGAGI in the germline V gene (reference sequence). J gave up 1 base and V 5 bases, and 13 bases lay outside the gene matches. The CDR3 is made up of 17 amino acids. This CDR3 reads CASSPSGQDYSNTEAFF. The CDR3 DNA is TGTGCCAGCAGTCCTTCTGGACAGGATTATTCGAACACTGAAGCTTTCTTT.

The CDR3 spells CASSISLAYEQYF. In DNA form, the CDR3 reads TGTGCCAGTAGTATAAGTCTCGCCTACGAGCAGTACTTC. The V gene is TRBV19, the J gene TRBJ2-7; D ambiguous. The V end was cut by 2 bases, the J end by 2 bases, with 7 bases between. The CDR3 has 13 amino acids. CDR1 is LNHDA, CDR2 SQIVND, per germline (reference sequence).

CDR3 nucleotides: TGTGCCAGCAGCCCCACCAGGTTGGACACTGAAGCTTTCTTT. Protein product: CASSPTRLDTEAFF. This rearrangement joins TRBV7-8 to TRBJ1-1; D is ambiguous. V was pared by 5 bases and J by 3 bases, with 13 bases between. The CDR3 sequence is 14 residues long. Germline CDR1 SGHVS, CDR2 FQNEAQ.

This chain uses TRBV5-5 with TRBJ2-7; no firm D call. The CDR3 sequence is 15 residues long. V lost 4 bases to trimming and J lost 0 bases, with 14 bases between them. CDR1 and CDR2 from the germline V gene are SGHKS and YYEKEE (reference sequence). CDR3 region: CASSGEPLFSYEQYF. The CDR3 DNA follows: TGTGCCAGCAGCGGCGAGCCGCTGTTCTCCTACGAGCAGTACTTC.

The genes are TRBV10-3 and TRBJ1-5; D is uncertain. The CDR3 runs 13 residues. Trimming left V 6 bases short and J 6 bases short, with 12 bases between. CDR1 is ENHRY and CDR2 is SYGVKD in the germline V gene. The CDR3 DNA reads as TGTGCCATCAGGGCCGGGGTGGGTCAGCCCCAGCATTTT. Its translation: CAIRAGVGQPQHF.

The chain couples TRBV18 to TRBJ2-5, with 8 bases that match TRBD1. The CDR3 length is 15 residues. The germline CDR1 and CDR2 sequences are KGHSH and LQKENI. J gave up 5 bases and V 3 bases, and 8 bases lay outside the gene matches. CDR3 protein: CASSPRPGGAETQYF. The CDR3 coding sequence is TGTGCCAGCTCACCGAGGCCAGGGGGCGCCGAGACCCAGTACTTC.

This clone has only a few counts. The junction shows a germline mismatch at one end, possibly a read error. The rearrangement links TRBV11-1 to TRBJ1-2, with TRBD1 matching 11 bases. CDR3 length: 11 residues. The germline V gene encodes CDR1 SGHAT and CDR2 FQDESV (reference sequence). DNA for the CDR3: TGTGCCAGCAGCTACCCGGGACAGGGGGACTTC. It yields the protein CASSYPGQGDF.